This is a list of T cell receptor beta chains from one sample in a study of shared clonotypes between healthy human individuals. Method: immunoSEQ multiplex PCR; TCRdb's copy keeps in-frame clones and lacks some. The sample yields about 640,000 clones, approximately 75% seen once. What was sequenced was memory CD4+ T cells sorted from blood. Receptors were obtained from a woman aged 30 to 39 in good health. Both conserved end residues are part of each CDR3.

V gene	J gene	CDR3 protein
TRBV6-1	TRBJ2-3	CASINGGGYTDTQYF
TRBV5-1	TRBJ2-1	CASSPGQYHEQFF
TRBV28	TRBJ1-4	CASSFGGTGNEKLFF
TRBV20-1	TRBJ2-4	CSATENIQYF
TRBV7-2	TRBJ2-7	CASSWTSGSGEQYF
TRBV19	TRBJ1-1	CASSRQGADTEAFF
TRBV29-1	TRBJ1-4	CSAVGQGSGEKLFF
TRBV19	TRBJ1-1	CACTTAAEAFF
TRBV28	TRBJ1-5	CASRGSSNQPQHF
TRBV5-1	TRBJ2-3	CASSLLRWTDTQYF